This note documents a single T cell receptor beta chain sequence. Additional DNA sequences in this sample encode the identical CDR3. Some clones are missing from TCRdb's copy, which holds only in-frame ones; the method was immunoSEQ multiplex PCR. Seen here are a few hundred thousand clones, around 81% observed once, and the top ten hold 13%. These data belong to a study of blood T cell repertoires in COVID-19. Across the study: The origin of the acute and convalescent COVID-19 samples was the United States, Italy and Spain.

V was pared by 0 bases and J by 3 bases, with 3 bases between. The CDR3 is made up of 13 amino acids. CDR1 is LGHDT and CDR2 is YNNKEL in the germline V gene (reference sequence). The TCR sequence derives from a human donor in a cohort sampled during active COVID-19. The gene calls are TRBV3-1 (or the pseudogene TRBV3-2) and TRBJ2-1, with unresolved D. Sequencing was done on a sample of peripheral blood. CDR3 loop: CASSQDRYNEQFF. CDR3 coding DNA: TGTGCCAGCAGCCAAGATCGCTACAATGAGCAGTTCTTC.